This T cell receptor beta chain emerged from a study of Graves' ophthalmopathy and Graves' hyperthyroidism. Stable hyperthyroidism referred to disease that showed no ophthalmopathy within 18 months of follow-up. Around 10 ml of fresh blood yielded the PBMCs by density gradient. TCR beta CDR3 amplification used RNA transcripts. Second-round multiplex PCR came after first-round RT-PCR with HTBI primers. TCRdb ran MiXCR on the multiplex PCR reads and lists one entry per CDR3 protein. The sample lists 400,000 to 500,000 distinct CDR3 sequences; around 21% were seen once. The CDR3 has 11 amino acids. Germline CDR1 and CDR2: ENHRY and SYGVKD. V was pared by 8 bases and J by 6 bases, with 7 bases between.

This TCR derives from a woman aged 18-29 years with stable Graves' hyperthyroidism. The rearrangement uses TRBV10-3 and TRBJ2-2; a possible D gene is TRBD2 (6 bases). Sequenced material: peripheral blood. The CDR3 DNA is TGTGCCATCGGGGAGGCCGGGGAGCTGTTTTTT. Translating gives CAIGEAGELFF.